This T cell receptor beta chain is drawn from a study of T cell responses to AZD1222 COVID-19 vaccine. General study results and limits: Repertoires were obtained only post-peak T cell response. Two AZD1222 doses significantly raised spike-specific TCR breadth and depth over controls. Regions left unmutated in variants are reportedly the target of nearly half of spike-specific TCRs.

Looked up from germline, CDR1 is SNHLY and CDR2 is FYNNEI. The ends were cut back, 2 bases at V and 0 bases at J, with 8 bases in the middle. This CDR3 contains 15 residues. Remarks on this clone: Its cognate antigen is unknown. In the same sample, other DNA sequences code for this CDR3.

Clones were read by immunoSEQ multiplex PCR, and TCRdb kept only the in-frame ones, dropping some. The sample includes more than 150,000 clones, less than 90% of them seen just once. The sequence was obtained from an adult who had recovered from COVID-19. The source material was peripheral blood, sampled after recovery from COVID-19. The rearrangement uses TRBV2 and TRBJ1-5; D perhaps matches TRBD1 (5 bases). The CDR3 sequence is CASSERGYSNQPQHF. The CDR3 DNA reads TGTGCCAGCAGTGAACGGGGGTATAGCAATCAGCCCCAGCATTTT. Supplemented by reference TRBV2 and TRBJ1-5, the full variable domain reads EPEVTQTPSHQVTQMGQEVILRCVPISNHLYFYWYRQILGQKVEFLVSFYNNEISEKSEIFDDQFSVERPDGSNFTLKIRSTKLEDSAMYFCASSERGYSNQPQHFGDGTRLSIL.